A single sample gave rise to the 6 T cell receptor beta chains below, sequenced in a study of T-cell reconstitution after alpha-beta-depleted transplantation in children. Using unique molecular identifiers, the investigators prepared the TCRbeta library. TCRdb independently ran MiXCR on the PCR reads; one entry per CDR3 protein. The sample carries about 600,000 distinct CDR3 sequences, 10% to 15% recorded once. The sample was PBMCs, mostly from graft donor cells, taken 360 days after TCRalphabeta/CD19-depleted stem cell transplant. Receptors originate from a male patient between 5 and 17 years old who had a stem cell transplant for acute myeloid leukemia, so the T cells may come from the graft donor.

The count of this clonotype is one. The chain recombines TRBV12-3 or TRBV12-4 with TRBJ2-1; a possible D gene is TRBD1 (5 bases). V was pared by 3 bases and J by 7 bases, with 13 bases between. The CDR3 runs to 14 residues. CDR3 sequence (DNA): TGTGCCAGCAGTTTCTCAAGTCAGGGAAATGAGCAGTTCTTC. The encoded protein is CASSFSSQGNEQFF.

J is TRBJ2-1 and V is TRBV6-2 or TRBV6-3, with D perhaps being TRBD1 or TRBD2 (5 bases each). CDR3 size: 18 residues. Germline CDR1 reads MNHEY; CDR2 reads SVGEGT. The V end lost 0 bases, the J end lost 9 bases, and 24 bases lay between the germline ends. Here the CDR3 DNA reads TGTGCCAGCAGTTACTCGATTATTTGGGACCGAGTAAGGGGTGAGCAGTTCTTC. The encoded protein is CASSYSIIWDRVRGEQFF.

This sequence joins TRBV12-3 or TRBV12-4 and TRBJ2-7; no clear D. This CDR3 has 13 residues. The V and J ends lost 6 bases and 6 bases respectively, with 15 bases between them. The CDR3: CASSFLGSREQYF. For the CDR3, the DNA is TGTGCCAGCAGCTTCTTGGGGTCCCGCGAGCAGTACTTC.

In its sample, this clonotype was seen many times. The J gene is TRBJ2-7, the V gene TRBV10-3; either TRBD1 or TRBD2 may supply D (5 bases each). Trimming removed 4 bases from V and 0 bases from J, with 16 bases in between. This CDR3 is built from 16 residues. Germline V gives CDR1 ENHRY, CDR2 SYGVKD. The CDR3 region has the DNA TGTGCCATCAGTGTAACGGCGAGGGGATCCTCCTACGAGCAGTACTTC. Its translation: CAISVTARGSSYEQYF.

The chain has TRBV18 and TRBJ2-2, with 7 bases matching TRBD1. Losses at the gene ends were 4 bases for V and 3 bases for J; bases not matched to a gene: 5. Germline V gene data show CDR1 as KGHSH and CDR2 as LQKENI. The CDR3 sequence is 15 residues long. The CDR3 bases are TGTGCCAGCTCACACGGGACAGTTTACACCGGGGAGCTGTTTTTT. Residues: CASSHGTVYTGELFF.

Remarks on this clonotype: It is likely a read error, because the conserved phenylalanine at the end of the CDR3 is missing. The J gene is TRBJ2-7, the V gene TRBV28; 13 bases are a match to TRBD2. The CDR3 has 19 amino acids. V trimming: 4 bases; J trimming: 0 bases; junction bases outside the gene matches: 12. The germline gives CDR1 MDHEN, CDR2 SYDVKM. The CDR3 DNA is TGTGCCAGCAGTTCTATTGACAGACTAGCGGGAGGCTACTCCTACGAGCAGTACTCC. Translation: CASSSIDRLAGGYSYEQYS.